This TCR beta chain is drawn from a study of blood T cell repertoires in COVID-19. At the level of the study: Sample material is recorded as cDNA or gDNA derived from T cells, B-cell-depleted T cells, or PBMCs.

Source study methods: How many nucleated cells were present was estimated from reference gene primer amplification. The data were produced by immunoSEQ multiplex PCR, yet TCRdb's version contains in-frame clones alone and is incomplete. V and J calls and clone size are copied from that table; D and trimming were computed from the DNA. The top ten clones hold less than 9% of a sample with about 340,000 clones, 86% of them seen once. Note on this clone: This sample includes further DNA sequences coding for the same CDR3.

The CDR3 contains 12 residues. Germline V lookup: CDR1 SGHRS, CDR2 YFSETQ. With 0 bases clipped from V and 7 bases from J, the junction kept 0 bases outside the gene matches. The Seattle patients joined while their infection was active and were tracked longitudinally afterward. The sequence derives from a woman in her sixties with COVID-19, enrolled during active disease. J is TRBJ1-2 and V is TRBV5-1; the match to TRBD1 covers 7 bases. Sequenced material: peripheral blood. CDR3 loop: CASSLDRGGYTF. As DNA, the CDR3 is TGCGCCAGCAGCTTGGACAGGGGTGGCTACACCTTC.